This T cell receptor beta chain originates from a study of OX40 agonist ivuxolimab in advanced cancers. Background on the study: Patients were dosed with the agonistic anti-OX40 (CD134) antibody ivuxolimab. Whole-study results and caveats: Clonal expansion in partial responders at 0.1-3.0 mg/kg ranked among the lowest.

V was trimmed by 1 base and J by 3 bases, leaving 10 bases between them. Germline CDR1 reads SEHNR; CDR2 reads FQNEAQ (reference sequence). The CDR3 totals 14 residues. TCRdb's copy holds only in-frame clones and misses some; the assay was immunoSEQ multiplex PCR. The sample has 50,000 or so clones, about 85% seen once; the top ten hold around 4.7%. Autoimmune disease history or systemic immunosuppression disqualified patients. Regarding this clone: Its antigen is still unknown.

The receptor comes from an adult with an advanced solid tumor such as melanoma, head and neck, liver or kidney cancer. The chain uses TRBV7-9 and TRBJ2-7; possibly TRBD2 for D (5 bases). The source material was CD4+ or CD8+ T cells sorted from blood, sampled in a trial of the OX40 agonist ivuxolimab. CDR3 residues: CASSLGSRGYEQYF. The CDR3 nucleotides are TGTGCCAGCAGCTTAGGTTCACGGGGCTACGAGCAGTACTTC.